This TCR beta chain was identified in a study of CD8+ T cells in alopecia areata. General study points: On tofacitinib, scalp and blood still held many of the expanded lesional clones.

Regarding treatment: oral pan-JAK inhibitor, 5-10 mg twice daily. Germline V CDR1 and CDR2: SQVTM, ANQGSEA. V lost 7 bases to trimming and J lost 2 bases; unmatched junction nucleotides: 15. The CDR3 loop spans 16 amino acids. Sequencing used cDNA as its template, made by extracting RNA and reverse transcribing it. The method was immunoSEQ multiplex PCR; TCRdb's version includes in-frame clones alone and lacks a portion of them. The table lists 35,000 to 45,000 clones, just under 95% of them singletons. This clone was counted a single time. Its target is unknown. This sample comprised CD8+ T cells sorted from blood, obtained at week 24, from a patient treated with tofacitinib. The receptor comes from a human donor with alopecia areata. The chain combines TRBV29-1 with TRBJ1-1; TRBD1 agrees at 8 bases. The CDR3 loop reads CSGGDRLLTHNTEAFF. The CDR3 region has the DNA TGCAGCGGCGGGGACAGGCTACTGACCCATAACACTGAAGCTTTCTTT.